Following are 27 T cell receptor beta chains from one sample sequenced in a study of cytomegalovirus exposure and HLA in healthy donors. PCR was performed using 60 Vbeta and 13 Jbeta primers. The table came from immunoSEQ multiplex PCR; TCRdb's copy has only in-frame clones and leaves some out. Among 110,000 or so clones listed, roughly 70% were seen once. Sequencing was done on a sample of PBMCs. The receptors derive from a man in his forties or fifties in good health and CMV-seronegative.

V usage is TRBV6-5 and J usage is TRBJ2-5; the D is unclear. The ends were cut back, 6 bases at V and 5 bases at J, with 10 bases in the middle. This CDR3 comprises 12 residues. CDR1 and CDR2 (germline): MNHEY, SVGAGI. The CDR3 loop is CASRSGRETQYF. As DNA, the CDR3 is TGTGCCAGCAGGTCCGGTCGGGAGACCCAGTACTTC.

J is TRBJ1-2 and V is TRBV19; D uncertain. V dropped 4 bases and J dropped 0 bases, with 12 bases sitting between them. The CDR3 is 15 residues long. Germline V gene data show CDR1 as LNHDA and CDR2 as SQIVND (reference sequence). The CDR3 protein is CASSTPSGTNYGYTF. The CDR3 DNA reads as TGTGCCAGTAGTACCCCTTCGGGGACTAACTATGGCTACACCTTC.

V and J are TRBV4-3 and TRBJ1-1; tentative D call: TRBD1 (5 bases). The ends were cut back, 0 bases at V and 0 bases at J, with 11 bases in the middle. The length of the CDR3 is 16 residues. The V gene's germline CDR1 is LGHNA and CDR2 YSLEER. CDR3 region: CASSQDLDILNTEAFF. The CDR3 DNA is TGCGCCAGCAGCCAAGATTTGGACATTCTGAACACTGAAGCTTTCTTT.

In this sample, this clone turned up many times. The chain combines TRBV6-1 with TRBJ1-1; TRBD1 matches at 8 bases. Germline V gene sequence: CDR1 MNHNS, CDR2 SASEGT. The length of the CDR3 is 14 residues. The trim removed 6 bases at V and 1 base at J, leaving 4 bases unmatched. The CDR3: CASSAGQENTEAFF. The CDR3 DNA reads TGTGCCAGCAGCGCGGGACAGGAGAACACTGAAGCTTTCTTT.

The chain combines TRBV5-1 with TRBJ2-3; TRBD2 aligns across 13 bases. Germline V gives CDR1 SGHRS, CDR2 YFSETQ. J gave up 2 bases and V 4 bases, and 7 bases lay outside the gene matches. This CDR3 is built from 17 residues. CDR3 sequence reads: CASSQAGLAGYTDTQYF. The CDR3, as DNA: TGCGCCAGCAGCCAAGCGGGACTAGCGGGGTACACAGATACGCAGTATTTT.

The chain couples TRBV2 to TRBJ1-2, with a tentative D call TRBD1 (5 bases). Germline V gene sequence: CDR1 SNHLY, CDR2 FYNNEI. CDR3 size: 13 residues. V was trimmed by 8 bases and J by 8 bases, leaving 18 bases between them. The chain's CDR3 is CASGVVGASGYTF. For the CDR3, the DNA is TGTGCCAGCGGAGTGGTAGGGGCTTCGGGCTACACCTTC.

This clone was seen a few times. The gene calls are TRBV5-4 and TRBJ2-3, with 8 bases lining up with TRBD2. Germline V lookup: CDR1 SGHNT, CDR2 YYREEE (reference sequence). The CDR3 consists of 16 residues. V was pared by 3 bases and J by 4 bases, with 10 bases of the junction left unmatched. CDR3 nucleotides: TGTGCCAGCAGCTCCCCGGCGGGGGGTGGGGCAGATACGCAGTATTTT. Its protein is CASSSPAGGGADTQYF.

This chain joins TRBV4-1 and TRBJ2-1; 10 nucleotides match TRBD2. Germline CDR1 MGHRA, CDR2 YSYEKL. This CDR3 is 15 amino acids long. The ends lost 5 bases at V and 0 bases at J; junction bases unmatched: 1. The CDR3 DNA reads TGCGCCAGCAGCAGCGGGGGGGCCTCCTACAATGAGCAGTTCTTC. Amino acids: CASSSGGASYNEQFF.

The CDR3 DNA sequence: TGCAGCGTTGAAACTGGGGCTGGGTTGCTCTCTGGAAACACCATATATTTT. Protein: CSVETGAGLLSGNTIYF. This sequence joins TRBV29-1 and TRBJ1-3; D might be TRBD1 (5 bases). Germline assignment: CDR1 SQVTM and CDR2 ANQGSEA. The CDR3 totals 17 residues. V shed 2 bases and J shed 0 bases, with 17 bases lying between them.

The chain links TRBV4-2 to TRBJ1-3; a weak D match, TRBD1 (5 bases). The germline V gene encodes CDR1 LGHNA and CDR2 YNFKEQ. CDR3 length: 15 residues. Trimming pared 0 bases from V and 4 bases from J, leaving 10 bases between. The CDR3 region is CASSQDPGWGNTIYF. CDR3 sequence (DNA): TGTGCCAGCAGCCAAGATCCAGGGTGGGGAAACACCATATATTTT.

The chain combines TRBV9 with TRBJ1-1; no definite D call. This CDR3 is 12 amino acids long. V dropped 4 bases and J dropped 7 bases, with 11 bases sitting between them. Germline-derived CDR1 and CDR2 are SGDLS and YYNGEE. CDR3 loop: CASSTGEVEAFF. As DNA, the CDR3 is TGTGCCAGCAGCACCGGAGAAGTTGAAGCTTTCTTT.

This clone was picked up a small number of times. The CDR3 loop is CASSSGQSSIDTQYF. The CDR3 nucleotides are TGTGCCAGCTCATCGGGACAGTCCTCTATAGATACGCAGTATTTT. V is TRBV18 and J is TRBJ2-3, with 7 bases identical to TRBD1. This CDR3 is built from 15 residues. Unmatched junction bases numbered 10, after V lost 5 bases and J lost 5 bases. CDR1 and CDR2 (germline): KGHSH, LQKENI.

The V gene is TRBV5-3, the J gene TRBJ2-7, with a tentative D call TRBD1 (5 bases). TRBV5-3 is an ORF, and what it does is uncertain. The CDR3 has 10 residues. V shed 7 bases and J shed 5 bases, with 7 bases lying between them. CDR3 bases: TGTGCCAGACAGGGCAACGAGCAGTACTTC. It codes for CARQGNEQYF.

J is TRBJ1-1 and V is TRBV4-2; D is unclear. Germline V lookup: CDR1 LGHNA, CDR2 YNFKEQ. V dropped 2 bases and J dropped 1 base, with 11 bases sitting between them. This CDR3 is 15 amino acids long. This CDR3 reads CASSQSTDWNTEAFF. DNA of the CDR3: TGTGCCAGCAGCCAATCTACAGATTGGAACACTGAAGCTTTCTTT.

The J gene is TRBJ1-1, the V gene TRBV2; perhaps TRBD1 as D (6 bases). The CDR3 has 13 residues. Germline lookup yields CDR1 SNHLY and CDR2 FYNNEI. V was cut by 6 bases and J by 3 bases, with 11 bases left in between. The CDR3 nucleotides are TGTGCCAGCAGGGGACCAGGGGACACTGAAGCTTTCTTT. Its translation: CASRGPGDTEAFF.

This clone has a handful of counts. In DNA form, the CDR3 reads TGTGCCATCAGATCCTCGGGACAAATGAACACTGAAGCTTTCTTT. Its translation is CAIRSSGQMNTEAFF. This chain links TRBV10-3 with TRBJ1-1; weak D call: TRBD1 (6 bases). The ends were cut back, 6 bases at V and 0 bases at J, with 14 bases in the middle. This CDR3 spans 15 amino acids. CDR1 and CDR2 from the germline V gene are ENHRY and SYGVKD.

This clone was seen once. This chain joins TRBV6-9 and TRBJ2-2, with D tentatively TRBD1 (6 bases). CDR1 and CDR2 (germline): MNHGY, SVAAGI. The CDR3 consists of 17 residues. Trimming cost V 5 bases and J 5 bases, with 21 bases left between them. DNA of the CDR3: TGTGCCAGCAGTCCGAACATGGACAGTGTGCTGACCGGGGAGCTGTTTTTT. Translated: CASSPNMDSVLTGELFF.

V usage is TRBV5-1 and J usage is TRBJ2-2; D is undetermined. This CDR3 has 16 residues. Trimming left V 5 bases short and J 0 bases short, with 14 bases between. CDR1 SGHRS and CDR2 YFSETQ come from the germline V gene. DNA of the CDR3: TGCGCCAGCAGTCAGTACGTATTTTCGAACACCGGGGAGCTGTTTTTT. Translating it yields CASSQYVFSNTGELFF.

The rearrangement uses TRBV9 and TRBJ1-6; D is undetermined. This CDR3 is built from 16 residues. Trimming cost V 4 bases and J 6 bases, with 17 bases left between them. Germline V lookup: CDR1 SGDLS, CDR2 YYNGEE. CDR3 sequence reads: CASSTRADSLNSPLHF. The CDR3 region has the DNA TGTGCCAGCAGCACACGAGCGGACTCGCTTAATTCACCCCTCCACTTT.

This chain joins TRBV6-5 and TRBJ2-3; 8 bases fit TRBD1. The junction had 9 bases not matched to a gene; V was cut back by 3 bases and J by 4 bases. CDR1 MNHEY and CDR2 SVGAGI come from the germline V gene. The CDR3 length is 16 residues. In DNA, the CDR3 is TGTGCCAGCAGTTATACGACAGGGGCGATCCCAGATACGCAGTATTTT. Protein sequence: CASSYTTGAIPDTQYF.

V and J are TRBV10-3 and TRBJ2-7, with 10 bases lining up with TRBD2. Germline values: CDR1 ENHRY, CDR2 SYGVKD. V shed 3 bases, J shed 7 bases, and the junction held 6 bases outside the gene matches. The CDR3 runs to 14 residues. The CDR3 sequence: CAISDPAGGVEQYF. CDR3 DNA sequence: TGTGCCATCAGTGATCCAGCGGGGGGGGTTGAGCAGTACTTC.

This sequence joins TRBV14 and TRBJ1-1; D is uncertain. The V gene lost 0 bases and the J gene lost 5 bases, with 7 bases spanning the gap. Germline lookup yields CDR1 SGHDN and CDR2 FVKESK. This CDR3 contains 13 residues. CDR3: CASSQDSWTEAFF. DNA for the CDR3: TGTGCCAGCAGCCAAGATAGCTGGACTGAAGCTTTCTTT.

The CDR3: CATSRDRANQPQHF. The CDR3 DNA follows: TGTGCCACCAGCAGAGACAGGGCCAATCAGCCCCAGCATTTT. This rearrangement joins TRBV15 to TRBJ1-5, with D maybe TRBD1 (5 bases). The CDR3 is 14 residues long. The germline V gene has CDR1 LNHNV and CDR2 YYDKDF (reference sequence). The V end lost 0 bases, the J end lost 3 bases, and 6 bases lay between the germline ends. The variable domain in full, with the rest retrieved from reference TRBV15 and TRBJ1-5, is DAMVIQNPRYQVTQFGKPVTLSCSQTLNHNVMYWYQQKSSQAPKLLFHYYDKDFNNEADTPDNFQSRRPNTSFCFLDIRSPGLGDTAMYLCATSRDRANQPQHFGDGTRLSIL.

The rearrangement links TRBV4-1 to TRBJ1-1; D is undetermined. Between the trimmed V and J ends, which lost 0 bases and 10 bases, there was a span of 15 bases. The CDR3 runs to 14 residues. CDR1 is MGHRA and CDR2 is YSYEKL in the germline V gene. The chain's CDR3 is CASSQDNGVRRAFF. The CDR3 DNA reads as TGCGCCAGCAGCCAAGATAACGGAGTTAGGCGAGCTTTCTTT.

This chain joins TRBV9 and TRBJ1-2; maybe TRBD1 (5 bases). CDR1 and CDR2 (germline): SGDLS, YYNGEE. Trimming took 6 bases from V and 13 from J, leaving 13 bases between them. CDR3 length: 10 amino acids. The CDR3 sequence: CASTGQVGTF. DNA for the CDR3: TGTGCCAGCACAGGGCAGGTTGGCACCTTC.

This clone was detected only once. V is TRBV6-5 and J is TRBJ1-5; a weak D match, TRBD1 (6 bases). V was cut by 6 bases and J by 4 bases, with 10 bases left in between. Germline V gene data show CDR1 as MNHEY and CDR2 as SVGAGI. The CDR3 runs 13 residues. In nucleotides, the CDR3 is TGTGCCAGCAGGAACAGGGATAATCAGCCCCAGCATTTT. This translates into CASRNRDNQPQHF.

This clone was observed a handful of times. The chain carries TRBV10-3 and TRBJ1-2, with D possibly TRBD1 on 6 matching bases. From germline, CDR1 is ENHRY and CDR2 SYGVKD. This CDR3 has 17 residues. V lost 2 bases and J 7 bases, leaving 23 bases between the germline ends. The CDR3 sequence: CAISESGTRYTVGGYTF. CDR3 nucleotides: TGTGCCATCAGTGAGAGCGGGACACGGTATACCGTAGGTGGCTACACCTTC.